This is a list of T cell receptor beta chains from one sample in a study of T cell repertoires in cytomegalovirus infection. TCRdb itself ran the reads through MiXCR, one entry per CDR3 protein. The data show 360,000 or so distinct CDR3 sequences, about 35% seen once. Antigens of these TCRs are unknown. Sequencing used cultured PBMCs, obtained from culture after CMV antigen stimulation. All receptors come from a human donor in good health (CMV status not recorded). Some clones in this sample may be carry-over from other donors' samples. Both conserved end residues are part of each CDR3.

j_gene: TRBJ2-1
v_gene: TRBV7-2
CDR3aa: CASSAGLAGYNEQFF

j_gene: TRBJ1-5
v_gene: TRBV12-3/TRBV12-4
CDR3aa: CASRPKTGNQPQHF

j_gene: TRBJ2-1
v_gene: TRBV30
CDR3aa: CAWSVPYNEQFF

j_gene: TRBJ2-7
v_gene: TRBV12-3/TRBV12-4
CDR3aa: CASSLRGGPSYEQYF

j_gene: TRBJ2-1
v_gene: TRBV6-8
CDR3aa: CASSELAGVYNEQFF

j_gene: TRBJ1-5
v_gene: TRBV24-1
CDR3aa: CATSGAANQPQHF

j_gene: TRBJ2-1
v_gene: TRBV7-2
CDR3aa: CASSLRLYFEQFF

j_gene: TRBJ2-3
v_gene: TRBV19
CDR3aa: CASTPRREGVRDTQYF

j_gene: TRBJ2-3
v_gene: TRBV28
CDR3aa: CASSYTSGRSSSTDTQYF

j_gene: TRBJ2-3
v_gene: TRBV28
CDR3aa: CASSLPSRTDTQYF

j_gene: TRBJ1-5
v_gene: TRBV6-1
CDR3aa: CASSWGVDSNQPQHF

j_gene: TRBJ2-5
v_gene: TRBV28
CDR3aa: CASSSRPRWGPETQYF

j_gene: TRBJ2-7
v_gene: TRBV6-2/TRBV6-3
CDR3aa: CASGRQPYEQYF

j_gene: TRBJ1-1
v_gene: TRBV7-3
CDR3aa: CASSSGAGTTEAFF

j_gene: TRBJ1-1
v_gene: TRBV6-5
CDR3aa: CASSPMGRGWNEAFF

j_gene: TRBJ2-2
v_gene: TRBV7-3
CDR3aa: CASSYTADGTGELFF

j_gene: TRBJ1-5
v_gene: TRBV7-2
CDR3aa: CASSSQKNQPQHF

j_gene: TRBJ1-5
v_gene: TRBV11-2
CDR3aa: CASGGNQPQHF

j_gene: TRBJ2-4
v_gene: TRBV28
CDR3aa: CASSPTPTGNIQYF

j_gene: TRBJ2-5
v_gene: TRBV19
CDR3aa: CASSMLQQGLETQYF

j_gene: TRBJ2-5
v_gene: TRBV6-5
CDR3aa: CASSYSGGSGTQYF

j_gene: TRBJ2-3
v_gene: TRBV29-1
CDR3aa: CSISQQGTDTQYF